This T cell receptor (beta chain) was found in a study of T cell responses to AZD1222 COVID-19 vaccine. Study-level results: Scientists sampled the repertoires only once the peak T cell response had passed.

A remark on this clone: Its matching antigen is unknown.

Libraries were prepared by immunoSEQ multiplex PCR; TCRdb keeps only in-frame clonotypes and omits some of them. The data show approximately 150,000 clones, about 93% seen once. The sequence came from an adult who received the AZD1222 COVID-19 vaccine. Here the sequenced sample was peripheral blood, taken 28 days after the second AZD1222 dose.

The CDR3 sequence: CASSPGGGDEKLFF. CDR3 DNA: TGTGCCAGCTCCCCCGGCGGGGGGGATGAAAAACTGTTTTTT. V usage is TRBV18 and J usage is TRBJ1-4, with D maybe TRBD1 (5 bases). V was shortened by 6 bases and J by 6 bases, with 14 bases between the two germline ends. Germline V gene data show CDR1 as KGHSH and CDR2 as LQKENI. There are 14 residues in the CDR3.